This T cell receptor (beta chain) was found in a study of Tregs in tolerant kidney transplant recipients (dated by TCRdb to between 2017 and 2020). Regarding the complete study: The study used TCRbeta sequencing to identify donor-specific regulatory T cells before combined kidney and bone marrow transplantation, then tracked those cells after transplant.

For TCRbeta CDR3 sequencing, genomic DNA from the sorted cells was extracted using the QIAGEN DNeasy Blood and Tissue Kit. Through immunoSEQ, high-throughput TCRbeta CDR3 sequencing was done commercially, including PCR amplification with internal controls and bias correction. Per the original workflow: Unique productive TCRbeta sequences were defined by CDR3 nucleotide sequence where primers matched, and otherwise by CDR3 amino acid sequence together with Vbeta and Jbeta genes. To correct sorting error, sequences shared between sorted populations at a frequency ratio of 2:1 or less were removed; the rest were assigned to the higher population. A sequence counted as donor-reactive if, in CFSE-low cells, the sequence had a frequency of at least 0.01% and was expanded at least 5-fold compared with unstimulated cells. Repertoire divergence was quantified by Jensen-Shannon divergence using the top 100 TCRbeta sequences ranked by frequency. For samples with multiple sequencing runs, sorting error was corrected separately for each run before the runs were pooled. TCRdb took over this immuneACCESS table, retaining in-frame rearrangements with V and J assigned. Such tables are incomplete; in checked studies, under half of the missing clones stem from an unresolved V gene, and the remainder is unexplained. Clonal size and the V and J genes are those of that table, whereas D and trimming came from the DNA. The sample has tens of thousands of clones on record, about 87% of them singletons. The top ten clones comprise around 4.1% of the sample.

This specimen's time point label, per the study, means: 6 months after combined kidney and bone marrow transplant. The transplants used related donors along with nonmyeloablative bone marrow transplantation, and in the human trials mixed chimerism was transient. Thawed PBMCs were FACS-sorted into unstimulated Tregs (CD4+CD25+CD127-), CD4+ non-Tregs (CD4+CD25-), CD4 cells and CD8 cells. The patients were several recipients of combined kidney and bone marrow transplants from the ITN036ST trial, and samples were available only from these trial subjects. Healthy control blood was processed by Ficoll density gradient to PBMCs and cryopreserved; patient PBMCs were collected before and after transplant. Of note for this clone: The antigen it recognizes is unknown. Per-base quality was not reported, and no clone a single base away is much larger than it.

Taken from the germline V gene (reference sequence), the CDR1 and CDR2 loops are MNHEY and SMNVEV. The cysteine opens and the phenylalanine closes a CDR3 of 15 amino acids. Kept here is only the CDR3 DNA, which spans 45 bases and is read in frame from base 1. Overall study outcomes, separate from this receptor: Expanding Tregs with activated donor B cells appeared to identify the most biologically relevant and donor-specific TCRbeta repertoire. The study was limited by small patient numbers, and the findings need validation in larger populations and under other immunosuppression protocols. Biological reproducibility was not examined directly, but technical replication error appeared to be minimal. For some patients the PCR primers changed over time, which made it impossible to compare the samples from those patients at the nucleotide level. Donor-specific Treg expansion exceeded global Treg expansion in tolerant patients, suggesting antigen-driven rather than nonspecific expansion.

This sequence was found in a human patient who received a combined kidney and bone marrow transplant. Some T cells may originate with the graft donor following a transplant. The source was CD4+ T cells from blood (PBMCs), collected 6 months after the transplant. The V and J segments used are TRBV27 and TRBJ1-2; perhaps TRBD1 is the D gene, with 6 bases matching. The bases are TGTCCCCCCAGGGGAGCGGGGGCCCCAGAGTATGGCTACACCTTC. This encodes CPPRGAGAPEYGYTF.